The rows below give T cell receptor beta chains drawn from one sample of a study of CD8 T cells in ankylosing spondylitis. TCRdb re-called the 5' RACE reads with MiXCR, one entry per CDR3 protein. The data contain 200,000 to 250,000 distinct CDR3 sequences, more than 25% of them singletons. The sample comprised blood, either unsorted or a sorted T cell fraction (not recorded which). These receptors all come from a male donor with ankylosing spondylitis or in good health (not recorded which). CDR3s include the opening cysteine and the closing phenylalanine or tryptophan. Fields, in order: J gene, V gene, CDR3 protein.

>TRBJ2-7|TRBV20-1
CSARRVSSYEQYF
>TRBJ2-1|TRBV27
CASSFLRDNEQFF
>TRBJ2-7|TRBV11-2
CASGQGTGYEQYF
>TRBJ2-3|TRBV20-1
CSAPDGGTDTQYF
>TRBJ2-5|TRBV9
CASSVGGGIQETQYF
>TRBJ1-1|TRBV28
CASSKNTEAFF
>TRBJ2-1|TRBV5-1
CASSLEELPGNEQFF
>TRBJ2-7|TRBV27
CASKQRNFPYEQYF
>TRBJ2-7|TRBV24-1
CATGRGNEQYF
>TRBJ2-1|TRBV18
CASSPARQHEQFF
>TRBJ1-2|TRBV29-1
CSVPSAGNMYGYTF
>TRBJ1-6|TRBV3-1
CASSLYVGNSPLHF
>TRBJ2-5|TRBV20-1
CSARPGGLETQYF
>TRBJ2-5|TRBV7-9
CASSSGTGALGAQYF
>TRBJ2-7|TRBV29-1
CSAVLAGEQYEQYF
>TRBJ2-5|TRBV27
CASSPTGTGLETQYF
>TRBJ1-6|TRBV29-1
CSARQGFSYNSPLHF
>TRBJ2-2|TRBV7-9
CASSLVGLGTNTGELFF
>TRBJ2-1|TRBV10-2
CATHIAGRSHEQFF
>TRBJ2-3|TRBV5-5
CASSQGVLITDTQYF
>TRBJ2-1|TRBV27
CASSPLGGTHNEQFF
>TRBJ2-1|TRBV12-3/TRBV12-4
CASSGSEQFF
>TRBJ2-5|TRBV5-1
CASSSTGALQETQYF
>TRBJ2-1|TRBV5-5
CASSLVWESSYNEQFF
>TRBJ2-7|TRBV28
CASSPGDSRLSYEQYF
>TRBJ2-2|TRBV6-1
CASSPGLSTGELFF
>TRBJ1-2|TRBV12-3/TRBV12-4
CASSSGQGHYGYTF
>TRBJ2-2|TRBV4-1
CASSHPGRSVGELFF
>TRBJ2-7|TRBV10-2
CASSESSGVSSYEQYF
>TRBJ2-5|TRBV7-9
CASSTTSGESQETQYF
>TRBJ2-7|TRBV3-1
CASSRPGTYSYEQYF
>TRBJ1-1|TRBV7-2
CASSLLGRGTEAFF
>TRBJ2-1|TRBV4-1
CASSLGMGREQFF
>TRBJ2-7|TRBV5-6
CASSFSKAEQYF
>TRBJ2-5|TRBV5-1
CASSSLGRGRETQYF
>TRBJ2-7|TRBV28
CASSTSGGAYEQYF
>TRBJ2-3|TRBV7-2
CASSFLGFVDTQYF
>TRBJ2-2|TRBV13
CASSYYSTGELFF
>TRBJ2-7|TRBV10-3
CAISVRGGDLEQYF
>TRBJ2-3|TRBV5-1
CASSLDSSSTDTQYF
>TRBJ2-1|TRBV24-1
CATSVGTVETYNEQFF
>TRBJ2-3|TRBV12-3/TRBV12-4
CASSQESWEADTQYF
>TRBJ1-5|TRBV7-9
CASSPPGQFNQPQHF
>TRBJ2-7|TRBV6-5
CASSRDYEQYF
>TRBJ2-2|TRBV5-6
CASSPGTRNTGELFF
>TRBJ1-5|TRBV3-1
CASSHQGQPQHF
>TRBJ2-7|TRBV10-2
CASSESGREALIYEQYF
>TRBJ2-7|TRBV14
CASGRTGSPEQYF
>TRBJ2-2|TRBV29-1
CSGLTKNTGELFFF
>TRBJ2-1|TRBV6-1
CASSPGTVHNEQFF
>TRBJ2-7|TRBV2
CASRPGYVYEQYF
>TRBJ1-1|TRBV29-1
CSVFRINTEAFF
>TRBJ2-5|TRBV12-3/TRBV12-4
CATQQGPQETQYF
>TRBJ2-1|TRBV19
CASSTDNEQFF
>TRBJ1-1|TRBV7-2
CASSSDPNTEAFF
>TRBJ2-1|TRBV10-3
CAISEPQGLGNEQFF
>TRBJ2-1|TRBV5-1
CASSLEWKPTSEQFF
>TRBJ2-2|TRBV30
CAWSSDGTGELFF
>TRBJ2-1|TRBV29-1
CSVGDRGQFF